This T cell receptor beta chain was sequenced in a study of blood T cell repertoires in COVID-19. Study in general: Acute and convalescent COVID-19 samples came from the United States, Italy and Spain.

This table comes from immunoSEQ multiplex PCR, and its TCRdb copy is limited to in-frame clones, with some not included. Found here are approximately 230,000 clones, 80% to 90% of them singletons; the top ten hold roughly 21%. The length of the CDR3 is 14 residues. Germline-derived CDR1 and CDR2 are SGHTA and FQGNSA. V shed 5 bases, J shed 5 bases, and the junction held 4 bases outside the gene matches. This chain joins TRBV7-2 and TRBJ2-2; TRBD2 matches 8 bases. The TCR sequence derives from a man under 40 with active or convalescent COVID-19. The sequenced sample was peripheral blood. The DNA for the CDR3 is TGTGCCAGCAGCCGTACGGGGGGGACCGGGGAGCTGTTTTTT. It is translated as CASSRTGGTGELFF.